These 28 T cell receptor beta chains came from one sample sequenced in a study of T cells in tuberculosis. Profiled with immunoSEQ multiplex PCR; TCRdb holds only in-frame clones, not every one. The repertoire has about 30,000 clones, 80% to 95% of them found once; the top ten carry 2% to 3%. Specified time point: new active TB diagnosis, blood taken before or within 7 days of starting treatment. The input for sequencing was PBMCs, taken at tuberculosis diagnosis. The receptors here all came from an adult with tuberculosis.

V is TRBV29-1 and J is TRBJ1-2; D unclear. V gave up 0 bases and J gave up 4 bases, with 6 bases separating them. The V gene's germline CDR1 is SQVTM and CDR2 ANQGSEA. The CDR3 is made up of 12 amino acids. The CDR3: CSVEDTIYGYTF. CDR3 DNA: TGCAGCGTTGAAGACACTATCTATGGCTACACCTTC.

The gene calls are TRBV20-1 and TRBJ2-7; D is unclear. Per the germline V gene, CDR1 is DFQATT and CDR2 is SNEGSKA (reference sequence). The CDR3 extends over 11 amino acids. V was shortened by 6 bases and J by 3 bases, with 9 bases between the two germline ends. The CDR3: CSAWSGYEQYF. CDR3 nucleotides: TGCAGTGCCTGGTCGGGCTACGAGCAGTACTTC.

This CDR3 reads CASSLTSGGPDTQYF. The CDR3 DNA follows: TGCGCCAGCAGCCTGACTAGCGGGGGGCCAGATACGCAGTATTTT. The rearrangement joins TRBV5-1 to TRBJ2-3, with 13 bases lining up with TRBD2. The J segment lost 4 bases and the V segment lost 4 bases, leaving 3 bases of the junction unmatched. The CDR3 contains 15 residues. Germline V gene sequence: CDR1 SGHRS, CDR2 YFSETQ. The full variable domain, completed using reference TRBV5-1 and TRBJ2-3, is KAGVTQTPRYLIKTRGQQVTLSCSPISGHRSVSWYQQTPGQGLQFLFEYFSETQRNKGNFPGRFSGRQFSNSRSEMNVSTLELGDSALYLCASSLTSGGPDTQYFGPGTRLTVL.

The chain is built from TRBV19 and TRBJ2-7; possible D gene TRBD1, 6 bases. V gave up 4 bases and J gave up 3 bases, with 16 bases separating them. This CDR3 comprises 15 residues. Germline assignment: CDR1 LNHDA and CDR2 SQIVND (reference sequence). The DNA of the CDR3 is TGTGCCAGTAGTACCCTGGGGGCCGCAAACTACGAGCAGTACTTC. Residues: CASSTLGAANYEQYF.

V usage is TRBV2 and J usage is TRBJ2-1, with 10 bases lining up with TRBD1. Germline CDR1 and CDR2: SNHLY and FYNNEI. This CDR3 is 18 amino acids long. V lost 6 bases, J lost 0 bases, and 11 bases stayed unmatched. The CDR3 nucleotides read TGTGCCAGCAGGCGGGACAGGGGCCCCCTCAGCTCCTACAATGAGCAGTTCTTC. Encoded protein: CASRRDRGPLSSYNEQFF.

V is TRBV29-1 and J is TRBJ2-5, with D maybe TRBD2 (5 bases). V gave up 1 base and J gave up 5 bases, with 11 bases separating them. This CDR3 contains 13 residues. Looked up from germline, CDR1 is SQVTM and CDR2 is ANQGSEA. The CDR3 is CSVEGTGLETQYF. The DNA of the CDR3 is TGCAGCGTTGAAGGAACGGGGTTGGAGACCCAGTACTTC.

In this sample, this clone turned up once. The chain has TRBV2 and TRBJ2-1, with 9 bases identical to TRBD1. This CDR3 is built from 12 residues. CDR1 and CDR2 from the germline V gene are SNHLY and FYNNEI. After removal of 8 bases from V and 9 bases from J, the junction contained 5 bases not matched to a gene. In DNA form, the CDR3 reads TGTGCCAGCGAACAGGGGGCAACTGAGCAGTTCTTC. As protein: CASEQGATEQFF.

The chain combines TRBV5-1 with TRBJ2-3, with D maybe TRBD2 (6 bases). The length of the CDR3 is 13 residues. CDR1 is SGHRS, CDR2 YFSETQ, per germline. With 4 bases removed from V and 10 bases from J, the gap between germline ends came to 16 bases. The CDR3 is CASSAPGRASQYF. CDR3 sequence (DNA): TGCGCCAGCAGCGCCCCCGGGAGAGCGTCGCAGTATTTT.

The chain joins TRBV2 to TRBJ2-7, with 11 bases lining up with TRBD2. The CDR3 spans 16 residues. Trimming cost V 4 bases and J 2 bases; bases outside gene matches: 7. CDR1 and CDR2 from the germline V gene are SNHLY and FYNNEI. CDR3 nucleotide sequence: TGTGCCAGCAGTGTTAATTTTAGCGGGGGGGCCTACGAGCAGTACTTC. It encodes CASSVNFSGGAYEQYF.

The DNA of the CDR3 is TGTGCCAGTAGTATGATGGGACAGGGGGAATCACCCCTCCACTTT. Translated: CASSMMGQGESPLHF. This rearrangement joins TRBV19 to TRBJ1-6; 11 nucleotides align to TRBD1. The CDR3 covers 15 residues. Unmatched junction bases numbered 5, after V lost 3 bases and J lost 10 bases. Germline values: CDR1 LNHDA, CDR2 SQIVND (reference sequence).

The chain uses TRBV5-1 and TRBJ1-5; possible D gene TRBD1, 6 bases. Germline V lookup: CDR1 SGHRS, CDR2 YFSETQ. The CDR3 sequence is 15 residues long. The ends were cut back, 0 bases at V and 1 base at J, with 8 bases in the middle. CDR3 region: CASSLGQGSNQPQHF. CDR3 DNA sequence: TGCGCCAGCAGCTTGGGCCAGGGGAGCAATCAGCCCCAGCATTTT.

J is TRBJ2-2 and V is TRBV7-8; D perhaps matches TRBD1 (6 bases). Trimming stripped 5 bases from V and 1 base from J, with 23 bases between. The CDR3 sequence is 19 residues long. CDR1 and CDR2 from the germline V gene are SGHVS and FQNEAQ. Written as DNA, the CDR3 is TGTGCCAGCAGCCCAGGGACGAGGTACAAGGGACAGAACACCGGGGAGCTGTTTTTT. Translated, it gives CASSPGTRYKGQNTGELFF.

The rearrangement links TRBV27 to TRBJ2-7; 9 bases are a match to TRBD1. The germline CDR1 and CDR2 sequences are MNHEY and SMNVEV (reference sequence). After removal of 7 bases from V and 2 bases from J, the junction contained 6 bases not matched to a gene. This CDR3 is 14 amino acids long. The CDR3 loop reads CASTRDRAPYEQYV. CDR3 nucleotides: TGTGCCAGCACCCGGGACAGGGCCCCCTACGAGCAGTACGTC.

The J gene is TRBJ1-3, the V gene TRBV7-2; 8 positions match TRBD1. This CDR3 is built from 15 residues. With V trimmed by 2 bases and J by 0 bases, 0 bases remained unmatched. Germline CDR1 reads SGHTA; CDR2 reads FQGNSA. CDR3 sequence reads: CASSLTGGSGNTIYF. The DNA of the CDR3 is TGTGCCAGCAGCTTAACAGGGGGCTCTGGAAACACCATATATTTT.

This clone was found once. The rearrangement links TRBV28 to TRBJ2-3; 12 bases fit TRBD2. The CDR3 loop spans 16 amino acids. Trimming took 3 bases from V and 5 from J; bases not matched to a gene: 6. The V gene's germline CDR1 is MDHEN and CDR2 SYDVKM. CDR3 protein: CASSFLAGGPEDTQYF. The CDR3 DNA reads TGTGCCAGCAGTTTCCTAGCGGGGGGGCCGGAAGATACGCAGTATTTT.

The chain uses TRBV5-1 and TRBJ2-3; D uncertain. The V gene lost 4 bases and the J gene lost 1 base, with 10 bases spanning the gap. This CDR3 is 14 amino acids long. Germline V gives CDR1 SGHRS, CDR2 YFSETQ. Here the CDR3 reads CASSPEPRTDTQYF. DNA of the CDR3: TGCGCCAGCAGCCCAGAACCTCGCACAGATACGCAGTATTTT.

This sequence joins TRBV5-1 and TRBJ1-5, with D unclear. V shed 0 bases and J shed 0 bases, with 10 bases lying between them. CDR3 size: 16 residues. CDR1 and CDR2 from the germline V gene are SGHRS and YFSETQ. The CDR3 region is CASSLGPSDSNQPQHF. In nucleotides, the CDR3 is TGCGCCAGCAGCTTGGGGCCATCTGATAGCAATCAGCCCCAGCATTTT. Full variable domain (outside the CDR3, taken from reference TRBV5-1 and TRBJ1-5): KAGVTQTPRYLIKTRGQQVTLSCSPISGHRSVSWYQQTPGQGLQFLFEYFSETQRNKGNFPGRFSGRQFSNSRSEMNVSTLELGDSALYLCASSLGPSDSNQPQHFGDGTRLSIL.

The rearrangement links TRBV6-5 to TRBJ1-1; 7 bases are shared with TRBD1. The CDR3 has 15 residues. V lost 2 bases to trimming and J lost 4 bases; unmatched junction nucleotides: 7. The germline V gene encodes CDR1 MNHEY and CDR2 SVGAGI. CDR3 loop: CASSYRQGISTEAFF. The CDR3 coding sequence is TGTGCCAGCAGTTACAGACAGGGTATCAGCACTGAAGCTTTCTTT.

V is TRBV18 and J is TRBJ2-4, with a possible D match to TRBD2 (5 bases). Germline CDR1 KGHSH, CDR2 LQKENI. This CDR3 spans 15 amino acids. V lost 6 bases and J 2 bases, leaving 14 bases between the germline ends. The DNA for the CDR3 is TGTGCCAGCTCGAGAGGGATCGGGACCAAAAACATTCAGTACTTC. The encoded protein is CASSRGIGTKNIQYF. Supplemented by reference TRBV18 and TRBJ2-4, the full variable domain reads NAGVMQNPRHLVRRRGQEARLRCSPMKGHSHVYWYRQLPEEGLKFMVYLQKENIIDESGMPKERFSAEFPKEGPSILRIQQVVRGDSAAYFCASSRGIGTKNIQYFGAGTRLSVL.

This chain uses TRBV7-2 with TRBJ2-2; D may be TRBD2 (6 bases). CDR1 SGHTA and CDR2 FQGNSA come from the germline V gene. V was shortened by 1 base and J by 6 bases, with 9 bases between the two germline ends. The CDR3 is 14 residues long. The CDR3: CASSLVGEAGELFF. DNA of the CDR3: TGTGCCAGCAGCTTAGTTGGGGAGGCCGGGGAGCTGTTTTTT.

The rearrangement uses TRBV12-5 and TRBJ2-1, with D tentatively TRBD1 (6 bases). Germline CDR1 reads LGHNT; CDR2 reads FRNRAP. V was trimmed by 2 bases and J by 0 bases, leaving 26 bases between them. The length of the CDR3 is 21 residues. CDR3: CASGLSPRDIIRGSSYNEQFF. CDR3 coding DNA: TGTGCTAGTGGTTTGTCACCTAGGGACATCATAAGGGGGTCCTCCTACAATGAGCAGTTCTTC.

The chain links TRBV5-5 to TRBJ1-5; no firm D call. CDR1 and CDR2 (germline): SGHKS, YYEKEE (reference sequence). V gave up 0 bases and J gave up 0 bases, with 7 bases separating them. The CDR3 has 15 residues. DNA of the CDR3: TGTGCCAGCAGCTTGGATCATCATAGCAATCAGCCCCAGCATTTT. Its protein is CASSLDHHSNQPQHF.

This clone appeared a few times. The chain recombines TRBV6-1 with TRBJ2-2, with 7 nucleotides matching TRBD1. The CDR3 runs to 13 residues. The ends lost 7 bases at V and 6 bases at J; junction bases unmatched: 5. Germline CDR1 reads MNHNS; CDR2 reads SASEGT. The CDR3 here is CASTQGEAGELFF. In DNA, the CDR3 is TGTGCCAGCACCCAGGGGGAAGCCGGGGAGCTGTTTTTT.

This clone was picked up one time. This chain uses TRBV7-3 with TRBJ2-7, with D perhaps TRBD1 (5 bases). Looked up from germline, CDR1 is SGHTA and CDR2 is FQGTGA. The ends were cut back, 2 bases at V and 1 base at J, with 12 bases in the middle. The length of the CDR3 is 15 residues. CDR3 nucleotides: TGTGCCAGCAGCTTAGGGGCCGCACCATCCTACGAGCAGTACTTC. Encoded protein: CASSLGAAPSYEQYF.

CDR3 sequence (DNA): TGCGCCAGCAGCCAAGGAGTCGGCGAGCAGTACTTC. It encodes CASSQGVGEQYF. This sequence joins TRBV4-1 and TRBJ2-7; D is unclear. This CDR3 is built from 12 residues. Trimming cost V 1 base and J 6 bases, with 7 bases left between them. Germline assignment: CDR1 MGHRA and CDR2 YSYEKL.

The V call is TRBV11-1, the J call TRBJ1-1; 11 nucleotides agree with TRBD1. The trim removed 5 bases at V and 1 base at J, leaving 3 bases unmatched. Germline V gene sequence: CDR1 SGHAT, CDR2 FQDESV (reference sequence). The CDR3 spans 15 residues. The CDR3 DNA reads as TGTGCCAGCAGCCTGGACAGGGGGCGGAACACTGAAGCTTTCTTT. Translation gives CASSLDRGRNTEAFF.

The chain is built from TRBV28 and TRBJ2-1; D uncertain. Trimming shortened V by 6 bases and J by 5 bases, and 14 bases separated the two germline ends. The germline CDR1 and CDR2 sequences are MDHEN and SYDVKM. The CDR3 is made up of 14 amino acids. As DNA, the CDR3 is TGTGCCAGCAGAACCGCCAAGCCCAACAATGAGCAGTTCTTC. This translates into CASRTAKPNNEQFF. The full variable domain, its missing parts supplied by reference TRBV28 and TRBJ2-1, is DVKVTQSSRYLVKRTGEKVFLECVQDMDHENMFWYRQDPGLGLRLIYFSYDVKMKEKGDIPEGYSVSREKKERFSLILESASTNQTSMYLCASRTAKPNNEQFFGPGTRLTVL.

The gene calls are TRBV7-6 and TRBJ1-3; 7 positions match TRBD1. V was clipped by 6 bases and J by 0 bases; unmatched bases: 5. This CDR3 is 15 amino acids long. Germline CDR1 and CDR2: SGHVS and FNYEAQ. The CDR3: CASSPGGSSGNTIYF. Written as DNA, the CDR3 is TGTGCCAGCAGTCCAGGGGGTTCCTCTGGAAACACCATATATTTT.